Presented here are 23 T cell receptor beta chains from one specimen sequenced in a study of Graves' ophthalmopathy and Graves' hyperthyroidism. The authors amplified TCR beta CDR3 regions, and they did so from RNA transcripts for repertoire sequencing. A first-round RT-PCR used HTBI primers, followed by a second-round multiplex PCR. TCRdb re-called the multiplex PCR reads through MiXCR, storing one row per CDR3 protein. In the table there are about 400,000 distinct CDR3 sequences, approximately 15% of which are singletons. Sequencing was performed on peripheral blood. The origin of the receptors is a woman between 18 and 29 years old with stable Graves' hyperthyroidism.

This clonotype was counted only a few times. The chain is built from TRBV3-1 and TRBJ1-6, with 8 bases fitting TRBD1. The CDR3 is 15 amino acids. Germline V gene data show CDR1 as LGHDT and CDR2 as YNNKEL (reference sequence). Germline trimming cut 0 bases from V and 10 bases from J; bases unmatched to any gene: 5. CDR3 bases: TGTGCCAGCAGCCAAGATCCAGGGGGCGGGTCACCCCTCCACTTT. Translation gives CASSQDPGGGSPLHF.

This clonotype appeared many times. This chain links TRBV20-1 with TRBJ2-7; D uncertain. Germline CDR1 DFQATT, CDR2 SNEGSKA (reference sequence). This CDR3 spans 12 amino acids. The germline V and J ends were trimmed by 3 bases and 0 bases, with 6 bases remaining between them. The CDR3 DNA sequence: TGCAGTGCTAGGGAGAGCTCCTACGAGCAGTACTTC. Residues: CSARESSYEQYF.

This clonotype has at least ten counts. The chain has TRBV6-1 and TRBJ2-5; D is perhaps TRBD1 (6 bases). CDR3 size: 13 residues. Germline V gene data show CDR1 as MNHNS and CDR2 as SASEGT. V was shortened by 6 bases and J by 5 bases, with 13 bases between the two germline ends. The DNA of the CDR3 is TGTGCCAGCAGAAGGGGGTCCCTGGAGACCCAGTACTTC. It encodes CASRRGSLETQYF.

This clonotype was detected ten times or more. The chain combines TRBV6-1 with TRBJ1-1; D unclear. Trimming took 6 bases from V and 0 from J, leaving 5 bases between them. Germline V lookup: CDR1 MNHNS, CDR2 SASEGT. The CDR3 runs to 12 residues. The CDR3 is CASRDVNTEAFF. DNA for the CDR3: TGTGCCAGCAGGGACGTGAACACTGAAGCTTTCTTT.

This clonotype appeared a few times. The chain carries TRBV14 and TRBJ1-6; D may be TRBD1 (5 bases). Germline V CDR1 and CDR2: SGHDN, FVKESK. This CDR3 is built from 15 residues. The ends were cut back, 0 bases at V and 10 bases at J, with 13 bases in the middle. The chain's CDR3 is CASSQEGFRESPLHF. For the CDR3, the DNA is TGTGCCAGCAGCCAAGAAGGTTTCAGGGAGTCACCCCTCCACTTT.

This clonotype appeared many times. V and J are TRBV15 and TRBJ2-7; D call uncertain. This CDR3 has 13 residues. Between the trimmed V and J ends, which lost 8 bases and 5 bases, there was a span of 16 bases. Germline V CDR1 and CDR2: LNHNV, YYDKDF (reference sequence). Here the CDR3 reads CATRSKYFDEQYF. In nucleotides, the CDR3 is TGTGCCACCCGTTCAAAGTATTTCGACGAGCAGTACTTC.

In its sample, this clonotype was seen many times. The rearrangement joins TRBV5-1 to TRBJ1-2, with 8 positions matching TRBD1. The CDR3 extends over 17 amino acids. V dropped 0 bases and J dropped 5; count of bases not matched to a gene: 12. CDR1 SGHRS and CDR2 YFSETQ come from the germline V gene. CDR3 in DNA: TGCGCCAGCAGCTTGGCCGTTGCAGCAGGGGGCTTGTATGGCTACACCTTC. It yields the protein CASSLAVAAGGLYGYTF.

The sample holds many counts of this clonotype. The CDR3 region is CASSSTATYGYTF. CDR3 bases: TGTGCCAGCAGCTCAACAGCAACCTATGGCTACACCTTC. The chain has TRBV12-3 or TRBV12-4 and TRBJ1-2; D call uncertain. The CDR3 loop spans 13 amino acids. Trimming cost V 6 bases and J 4 bases, with 12 bases left between them.

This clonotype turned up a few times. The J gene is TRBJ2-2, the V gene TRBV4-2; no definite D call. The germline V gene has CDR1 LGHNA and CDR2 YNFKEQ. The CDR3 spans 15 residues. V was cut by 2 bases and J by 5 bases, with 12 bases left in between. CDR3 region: CASSQRPDKTGELFF. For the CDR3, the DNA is TGTGCCAGCAGCCAACGACCCGACAAAACCGGGGAGCTGTTTTTT.

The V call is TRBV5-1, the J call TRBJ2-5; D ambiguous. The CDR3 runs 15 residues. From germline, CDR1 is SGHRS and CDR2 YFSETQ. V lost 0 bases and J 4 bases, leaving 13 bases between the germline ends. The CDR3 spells CASSLVLGKGETQYF. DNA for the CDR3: TGCGCCAGCAGCTTGGTTTTAGGGAAGGGAGAGACCCAGTACTTC.

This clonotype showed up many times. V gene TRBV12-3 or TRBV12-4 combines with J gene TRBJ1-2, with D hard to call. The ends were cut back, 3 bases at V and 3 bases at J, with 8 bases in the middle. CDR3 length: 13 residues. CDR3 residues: CASSLDVYYGYTF. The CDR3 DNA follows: TGTGCCAGCAGTTTGGACGTCTACTATGGCTACACCTTC.

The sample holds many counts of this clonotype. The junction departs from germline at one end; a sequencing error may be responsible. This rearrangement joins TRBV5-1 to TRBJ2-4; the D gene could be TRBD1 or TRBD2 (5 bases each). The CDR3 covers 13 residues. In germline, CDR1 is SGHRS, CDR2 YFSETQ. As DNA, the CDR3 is TGCGCCAGCAGCGTCTATGGGGGAAACATTAAGTACTTC. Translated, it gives CASSVYGGNIKYF.

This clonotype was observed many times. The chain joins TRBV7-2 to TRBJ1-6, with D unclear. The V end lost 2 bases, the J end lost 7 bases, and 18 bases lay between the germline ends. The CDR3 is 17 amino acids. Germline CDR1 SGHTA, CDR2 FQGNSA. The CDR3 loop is CASSLKASSADNSPLHF. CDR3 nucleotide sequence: TGTGCCAGCAGCTTAAAGGCCTCCTCCGCAGACAATTCACCCCTCCACTTT. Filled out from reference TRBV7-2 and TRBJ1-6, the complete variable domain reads GAGVSQSPSNKVTEKGKDVELRCDPISGHTALYWYRQSLGQGLEFLIYFQGNSAPDKSGLPSDRFSAERTGGSVSTLTIQRTQQEDSAVYLCASSLKASSADNSPLHFGNGTRLTVT.

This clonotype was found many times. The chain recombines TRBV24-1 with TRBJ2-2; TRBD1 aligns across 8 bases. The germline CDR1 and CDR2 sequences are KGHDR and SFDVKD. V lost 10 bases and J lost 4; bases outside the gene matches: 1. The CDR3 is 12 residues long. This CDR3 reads CATQGATGELFF. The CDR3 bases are TGTGCCACGCAGGGGGCCACCGGGGAGCTGTTTTTT.

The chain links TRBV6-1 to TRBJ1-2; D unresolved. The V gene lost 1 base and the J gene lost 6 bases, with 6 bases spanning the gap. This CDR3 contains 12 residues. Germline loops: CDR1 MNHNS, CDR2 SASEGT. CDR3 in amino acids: CASSEVGDGYTF. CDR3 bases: TGTGCCAGCAGTGAAGTTGGTGATGGCTACACCTTC.

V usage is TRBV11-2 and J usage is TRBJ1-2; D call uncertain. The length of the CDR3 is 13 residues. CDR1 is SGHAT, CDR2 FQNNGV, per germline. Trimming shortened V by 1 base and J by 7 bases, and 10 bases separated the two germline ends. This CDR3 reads CASSLGVLRGYTF. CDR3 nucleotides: TGTGCCAGCAGCTTAGGGGTCCTGCGTGGCTACACCTTC.

CDR3 protein: CASSLGRPRAEAFF. DNA for the CDR3: TGTGCCAGTAGTTTGGGACGCCCGAGGGCTGAAGCTTTCTTT. The rearrangement links TRBV19 to TRBJ1-1; weak D call: TRBD1 (5 bases). The CDR3 contains 14 residues. Between the trimmed V and J ends, which lost 5 bases and 6 bases, there was a span of 16 bases. CDR1 and CDR2 from the germline V gene are LNHDA and SQIVND (reference sequence).

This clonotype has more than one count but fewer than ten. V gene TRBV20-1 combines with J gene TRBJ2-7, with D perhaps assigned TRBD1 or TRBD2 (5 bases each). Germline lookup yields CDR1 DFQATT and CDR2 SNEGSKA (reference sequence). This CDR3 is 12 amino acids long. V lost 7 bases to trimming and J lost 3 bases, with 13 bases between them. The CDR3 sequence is CSGAGANYEQYF. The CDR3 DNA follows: TGCAGTGGCGCCGGGGCGAACTACGAGCAGTACTTC.

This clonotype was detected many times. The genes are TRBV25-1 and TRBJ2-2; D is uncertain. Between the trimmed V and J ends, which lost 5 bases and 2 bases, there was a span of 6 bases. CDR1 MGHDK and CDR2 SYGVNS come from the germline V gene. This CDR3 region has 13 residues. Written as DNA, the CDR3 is TGTGCCAGCAGTACCCACAACACCGGGGAGCTGTTTTTT. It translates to CASSTHNTGELFF.

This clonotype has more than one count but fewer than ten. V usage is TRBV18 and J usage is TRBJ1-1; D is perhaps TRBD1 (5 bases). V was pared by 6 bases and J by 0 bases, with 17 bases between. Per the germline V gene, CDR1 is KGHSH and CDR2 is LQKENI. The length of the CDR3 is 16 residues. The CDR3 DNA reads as TGTGCCAGCTCTCTACGGCAGGGCCTAATGAACACTGAAGCTTTCTTT. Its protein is CASSLRQGLMNTEAFF.

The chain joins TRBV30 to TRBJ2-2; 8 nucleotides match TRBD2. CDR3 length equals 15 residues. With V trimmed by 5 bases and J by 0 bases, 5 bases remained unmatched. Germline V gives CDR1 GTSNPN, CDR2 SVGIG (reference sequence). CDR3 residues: CAWGPGLANTGELFF. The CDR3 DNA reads TGTGCCTGGGGGCCGGGACTAGCGAACACCGGGGAGCTGTTTTTT.

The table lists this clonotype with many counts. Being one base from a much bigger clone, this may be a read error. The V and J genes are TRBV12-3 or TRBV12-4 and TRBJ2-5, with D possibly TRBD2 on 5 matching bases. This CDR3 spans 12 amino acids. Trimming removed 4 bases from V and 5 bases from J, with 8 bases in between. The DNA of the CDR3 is TGTGCCAGCAGTTGGGCGGGTGAGACCCAGTACTTC. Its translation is CASSWAGETQYF.

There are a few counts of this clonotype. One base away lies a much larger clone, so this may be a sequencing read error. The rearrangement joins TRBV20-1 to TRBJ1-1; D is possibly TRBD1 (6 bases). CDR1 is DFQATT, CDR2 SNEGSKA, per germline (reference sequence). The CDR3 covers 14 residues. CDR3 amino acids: CSAVADRVNTEACF. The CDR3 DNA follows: TGCAGTGCCGTCGCGGACAGAGTGAACACTGAAGCTTGCTTT.